This TCR beta chain was recorded in a study of post-analysis software for immune sequencing data (dated by TCRdb to between 2015 and 2017). Background for the entire study: The recorded disease courses included relapsing-remitting, secondary progressive and progressive-relapsing multiple sclerosis, and some patients had no subtype annotation. Patient repertoires were compared against over ten previously published healthy control repertoires from donors aged 6 to 25 years. A subset of samples was prepared in parallel using single-end sample barcoding, then pooled and co-amplified after Illumina adapter ligation. Overall study outcomes, separate from this receptor: Compared with controls, multiple sclerosis patients had significantly lower normalized Chao1 diversity, a finding suggesting substantial peripheral T-cell clonal expansion. The multiple sclerosis patient group was slightly younger than the control group. When samples were clustered directly using the F measure, samples prepared in the same batch co-clustered strongly, which prompted a batch-effect correction. A handful of TRBV segments, including TRBV5-6, TRBV5-1 and TRBV20-1, were significantly more frequent in patients than controls.

To demonstrate the VDJtools post-analysis software, the study profiled TCR beta repertoires from the peripheral blood of 13 young patients with multiple sclerosis. Multiple sclerosis patients were children and adolescents aged 6 to 15 years. This clonotype was detected only a few times. Its antigen is not yet known. No base quality information exists; no much larger clone differs at one position. Library construction relied on PCR. Sequencing instrument: Illumina HiSeq 2500. To reduce PCR and sequencing biases, unique molecular identifiers were incorporated into the TCR beta cDNA libraries. Every 1 to 10 million input T cells yielded 500,000 or so cDNA molecules, meaning each molecule approximated one T cell. The patient libraries were prepared and sequenced using the same protocol as the earlier healthy control dataset. Samples belonging to the same batch were prepared together, multiplexed and sequenced on a shared HiSeq lane. In the original analysis: MIGEC handled the raw barcoded reads, throwing out single-read molecular identifier groups before consensus assembly and CDR3 extraction. VDJtools was used for post-analysis of the clonotype tables, with diversity normalized by down-sampling every dataset to the smallest sample size. To correct batch-related cross-sample contamination, repertoire overlap clustering matched CDR3 amino acid sequences but not nucleotide sequences. TCRdb trimmed public reads at Q25 via fastp, called clones via MiXCR and kept in-frame beta chains. Rows are unified per CDR3 protein, each entry keeping the most common DNA and genes. The V and J calls, along with clone size, are taken from TCRdb and not from the paper's own processing. For this sample the table gives over 700,000 distinct CDR3 sequences, of which 25% to 30% were detected only once. 0.56% of the sample goes to the ten largest clones.

The germline V gene (reference sequence) yields MNHEY for CDR1 and SMNVEV for CDR2. The germline ends are 15 bases apart after V is trimmed by 2 bases and J by 7 bases. Reading from cysteine to phenylalanine, the CDR3 counts 14 amino acids. Only CDR3 DNA is held: 42 bases, read in frame from base 1. This sequence originates from a girl aged 10 to 17 with multiple sclerosis. Sequences were obtained from blood. The sequence joins TRBV27 to TRBJ2-7, with the D gene not confidently named. CDR3 reads: CASSLNHPSGEQYF. The nucleotide sequence is TGTGCCAGCAGTTTAAATCACCCATCTGGGGAGCAGTACTTC.